The sequence of this T cell receptor beta chain was determined in a study of T cell changes during pregnancy in multiple sclerosis (dated by TCRdb to about 2019). At the level of the whole study: Changes in the T cell repertoire over the course of pregnancy were examined in this study in women with multiple sclerosis.

Library preparation used the immunoSEQ multiplex PCR assay. TCRdb obtained this table from immuneACCESS and retained in-frame rearrangements with V and J assigned. These tables miss some clones; where compared with another copy, unresolved V genes account for less than half of the shortfall, and the remainder is unexplained. In all, the sample holds tens of thousands of clones, and approximately 93% of those were seen once. The leading ten clones occupy more than 1.4% of the sample. As regards this clone: It has no known antigen specificity. Nothing much larger sits one base from this clone, and base qualities are not available.

Trimming costs V 1 base and J 3 bases, and their ends lie 13 bases apart. Spanning cysteine to phenylalanine, the CDR3 consists of 15 amino acids. Only the CDR3 region is kept as DNA, spanning 45 bases read in frame from base 1. Per the germline V gene, SGHAT is the CDR1 and FQNNGV is the CDR2. The sequence was collected from a female donor with multiple sclerosis, enrolled in a pregnancy study. The sequences come from peripheral blood, collected in the second trimester of pregnancy. The chain uses TRBV11-2 and TRBJ2-7; TRBD2 is perhaps the D gene, given 6 matching bases. The CDR3 region has the sequence CASSLVPASVYEQYF. The nucleotide sequence reads as follows: TGTGCCAGCAGCTTAGTCCCGGCTAGCGTCTACGAGCAGTACTTC. With the portions outside the CDR3 filled from the reference TRBV11-2 and TRBJ2-7 genes, the complete variable region becomes EAGVAQSPRYKIIEKRQSVAFWCNPISGHATLYWYQQILGQGPKLLIQFQNNGVVDDSQLPKDRFSAERLKGVDSTLKIQPAKLEDSAVYLCASSLVPASVYEQYFGPGTRLTVT.